This record concerns one T cell receptor (beta chain) sequence. What it binds is unknown. This entry belongs to a study of shared clonotypes between healthy human individuals. Germline CDR1 reads SQVTM; CDR2 reads ANQGSEA. V lost 4 bases and J lost 0, with 9 bases in between. The CDR3 loop spans 13 amino acids. Donors were Caucasian adults residing in Nashville, Tennessee, USA. Profiling relied on immunoSEQ multiplex PCR, and the TCRdb table lists in-frame clones only, not all of them. The sample has 640,000 or so clones; 72% are singletons. Study-wide results and caveats: What limited the represented genetic and exposure-history diversity was the small number of donors.

The chain couples TRBV29-1 to TRBJ1-1; D unclear. The sequenced material came from memory CD4+ T cells sorted from blood. The subset here: CD45RA-negative fraction. The sequence derives from a woman aged 25-40 years in good health. The CDR3 nucleotides are TGCAGCGTTGCCCAGAGAATGAACACTGAAGCTTTCTTT. Protein product: CSVAQRMNTEAFF.